This T cell receptor (beta chain) was observed in a study of cytomegalovirus exposure and HLA in healthy donors. Overall study results and limits: Most subjects had HLA-A and HLA-B alleles reportedly predicted accurately by TCR beta sequences. For cytomegalovirus status, the classifier reportedly gave diagnoses with high specificity and sensitivity.

CDR1 is SGHRS, CDR2 YFSETQ, per germline. Trimming stripped 0 bases from V and 3 bases from J, with 12 bases between. CDR3 size: 15 residues. A multiplex PCR was run with 60 Vbeta primers and 13 Jbeta primers. Data came from immunoSEQ multiplex PCR; TCRdb stores just in-frame clones and leaves some out. This table holds around 150,000 clones, about 10% found once. Concerning this clone: Antigen: not known.

The origin of this receptor is a woman aged 40 to 50 in good health and CMV-seropositive. The sequenced sample consisted of PBMCs. The V and J genes are TRBV5-1 and TRBJ2-5, with D perhaps TRBD2 (7 bases). The CDR3 DNA reads TGCGCCAGCAGCTTGGGGGGGGGCCTAAAAGAGACCCAGTACTTC. Its translation: CASSLGGGLKETQYF.